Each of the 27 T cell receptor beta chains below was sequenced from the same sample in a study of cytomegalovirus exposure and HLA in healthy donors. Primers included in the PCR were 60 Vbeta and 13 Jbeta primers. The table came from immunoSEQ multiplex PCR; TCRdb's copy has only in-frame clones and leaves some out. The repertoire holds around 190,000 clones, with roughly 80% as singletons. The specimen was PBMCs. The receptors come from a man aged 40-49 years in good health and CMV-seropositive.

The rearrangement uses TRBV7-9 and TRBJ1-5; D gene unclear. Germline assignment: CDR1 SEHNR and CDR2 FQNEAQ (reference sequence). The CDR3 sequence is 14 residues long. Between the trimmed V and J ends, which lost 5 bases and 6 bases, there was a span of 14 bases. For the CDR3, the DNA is TGTGCCAGCAGCCCTACACCCGAGGGTCAGCCCCAGCATTTT. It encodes CASSPTPEGQPQHF.

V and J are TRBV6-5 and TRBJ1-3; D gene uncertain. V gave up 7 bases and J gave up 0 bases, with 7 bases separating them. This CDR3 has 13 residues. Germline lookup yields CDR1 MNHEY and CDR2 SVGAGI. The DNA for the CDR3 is TGTGCCAGCACTTCTTCCTCTGGAAACACCATATATTTT. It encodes CASTSSSGNTIYF.

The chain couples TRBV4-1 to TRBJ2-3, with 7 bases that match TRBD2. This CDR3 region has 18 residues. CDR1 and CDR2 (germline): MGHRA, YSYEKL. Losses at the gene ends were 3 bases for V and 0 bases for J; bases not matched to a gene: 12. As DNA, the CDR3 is TGCGCCAGCAGCCAGGGACTACTGGGTACGTCTAGCACAGATACGCAGTATTTT. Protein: CASSQGLLGTSSTDTQYF.

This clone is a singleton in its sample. The CDR3 loop reads CASGGGPGYTF. The CDR3 DNA is TGTGCCAGCGGGGGGGGGCCCGGCTACACCTTC. The rearrangement links TRBV6-4 to TRBJ1-2; tentative D call: TRBD1 (6 bases). The V end lost 8 bases, the J end lost 8 bases, and 12 bases lay between the germline ends. Germline V CDR1 and CDR2: MRHNA, SNTAGT. The CDR3 is 11 amino acids.

The CDR3 loop is CASRGTRNIDNEQFF. The CDR3 nucleotides read TGTGCCAGCAGGGGGACACGGAATATTGACAATGAGCAGTTCTTC. V is TRBV6-1 and J is TRBJ2-1, with D perhaps matching TRBD1 (6 bases). The CDR3 runs 15 residues. The V end was cut by 6 bases, the J end by 5 bases, with 17 bases between. Per the germline V gene, CDR1 is MNHNS and CDR2 is SASEGT.

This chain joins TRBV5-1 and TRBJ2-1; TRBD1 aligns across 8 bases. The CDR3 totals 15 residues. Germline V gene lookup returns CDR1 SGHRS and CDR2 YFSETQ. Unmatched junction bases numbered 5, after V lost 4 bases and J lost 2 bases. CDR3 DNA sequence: TGCGCCAGCAGCCAGACAGGGGACCCCTACAATGAGCAGTTCTTC. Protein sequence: CASSQTGDPYNEQFF.

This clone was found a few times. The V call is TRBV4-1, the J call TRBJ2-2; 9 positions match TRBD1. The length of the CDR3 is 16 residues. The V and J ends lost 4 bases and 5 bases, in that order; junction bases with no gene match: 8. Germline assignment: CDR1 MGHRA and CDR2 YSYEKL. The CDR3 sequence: CASSPSGTGLTGELFF. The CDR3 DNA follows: TGCGCCAGCAGCCCTAGTGGGACAGGGCTTACCGGGGAGCTGTTTTTT.

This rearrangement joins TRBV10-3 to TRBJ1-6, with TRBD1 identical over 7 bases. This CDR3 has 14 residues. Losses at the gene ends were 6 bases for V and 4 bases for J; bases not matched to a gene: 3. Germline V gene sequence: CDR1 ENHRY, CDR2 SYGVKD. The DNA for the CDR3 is TGTGCCATCAGAGAGGGACAGTATAATTCACCCCTCCACTTT. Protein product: CAIREGQYNSPLHF.

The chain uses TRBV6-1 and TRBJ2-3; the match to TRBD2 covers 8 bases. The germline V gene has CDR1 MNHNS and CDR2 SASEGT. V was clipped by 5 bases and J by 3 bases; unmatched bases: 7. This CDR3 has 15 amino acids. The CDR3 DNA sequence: TGTGCCAGCAGTTCCCGGGGGGGGCCTACAGATACGCAGTATTTT. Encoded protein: CASSSRGGPTDTQYF.

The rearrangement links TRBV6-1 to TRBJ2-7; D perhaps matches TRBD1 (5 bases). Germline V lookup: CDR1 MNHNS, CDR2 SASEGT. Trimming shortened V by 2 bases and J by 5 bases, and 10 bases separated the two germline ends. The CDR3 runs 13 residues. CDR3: CASSELLGDEQYF. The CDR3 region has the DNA TGTGCCAGCAGTGAATTGCTAGGGGACGAGCAGTACTTC.

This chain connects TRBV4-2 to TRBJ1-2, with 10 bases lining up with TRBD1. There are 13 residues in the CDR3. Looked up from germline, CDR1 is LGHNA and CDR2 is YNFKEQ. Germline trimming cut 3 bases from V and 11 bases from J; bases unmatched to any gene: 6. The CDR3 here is CASSHLGQGGYTF. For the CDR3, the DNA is TGTGCCAGCAGCCACCTCGGACAGGGGGGGTACACCTTC.

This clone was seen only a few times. The CDR3 DNA sequence: TGTGCCAGCAGCCACAGAGGCGGAGGCACTGAAGCTTTCTTT. This sequence encodes CASSHRGGGTEAFF. The chain has TRBV7-8 and TRBJ1-1; D is undetermined. CDR3 size: 14 residues. The V end was cut by 5 bases, the J end by 4 bases, with 14 bases between. Germline CDR1 is SGHVS and CDR2 is FQNEAQ.

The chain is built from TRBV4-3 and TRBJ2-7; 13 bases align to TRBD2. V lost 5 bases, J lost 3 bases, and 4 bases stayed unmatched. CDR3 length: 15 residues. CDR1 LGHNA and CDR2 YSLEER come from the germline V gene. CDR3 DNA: TGCGCCAGCAGCTCCGGGACTAGCGGGATCTACGAGCAGTACTTC. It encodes CASSSGTSGIYEQYF.

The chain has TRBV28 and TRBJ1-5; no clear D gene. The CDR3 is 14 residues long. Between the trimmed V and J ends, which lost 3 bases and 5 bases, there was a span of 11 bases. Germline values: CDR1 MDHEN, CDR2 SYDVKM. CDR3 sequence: CASSFGGFDQPQHF. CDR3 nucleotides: TGTGCCAGCAGTTTTGGAGGGTTCGATCAGCCCCAGCATTTT.

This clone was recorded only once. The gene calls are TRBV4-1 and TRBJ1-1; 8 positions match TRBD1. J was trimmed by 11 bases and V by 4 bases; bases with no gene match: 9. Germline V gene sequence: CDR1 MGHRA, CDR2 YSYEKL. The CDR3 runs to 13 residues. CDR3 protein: CASSRPRDRRAFF. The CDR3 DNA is TGCGCCAGCAGCCGACCCAGGGACAGGAGGGCTTTCTTT.

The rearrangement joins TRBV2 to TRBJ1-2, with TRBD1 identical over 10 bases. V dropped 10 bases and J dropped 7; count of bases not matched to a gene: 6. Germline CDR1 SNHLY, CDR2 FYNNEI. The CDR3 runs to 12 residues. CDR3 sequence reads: CANRQGAGGYTF. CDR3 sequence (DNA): TGTGCCAACCGACAGGGGGCGGGTGGCTACACCTTC.

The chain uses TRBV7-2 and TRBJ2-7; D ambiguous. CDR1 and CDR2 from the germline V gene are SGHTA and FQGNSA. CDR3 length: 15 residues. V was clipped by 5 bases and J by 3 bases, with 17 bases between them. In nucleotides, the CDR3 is TGTGCCAGCAGCATCCGGGTCGCTAACTACTACGAGCAGTACTTC. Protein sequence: CASSIRVANYYEQYF.

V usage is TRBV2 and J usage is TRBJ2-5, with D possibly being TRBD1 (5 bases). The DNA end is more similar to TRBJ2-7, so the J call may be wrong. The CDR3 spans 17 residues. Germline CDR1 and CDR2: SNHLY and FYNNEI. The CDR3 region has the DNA TGTGCCAGCAGTGAAGGAGGTGCAGGGAAAGGATCCTACGAGCAGTACTTC. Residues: CASSEGGAGKGSYEQYF.

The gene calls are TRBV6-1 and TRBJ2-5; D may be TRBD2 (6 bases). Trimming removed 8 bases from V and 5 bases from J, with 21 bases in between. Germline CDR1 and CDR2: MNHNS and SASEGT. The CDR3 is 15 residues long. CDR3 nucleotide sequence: TGTGCCAGCTGCCTAAGCGCGGGGATACGGGAGACCCAGTACTTC. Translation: CASCLSAGIRETQYF.

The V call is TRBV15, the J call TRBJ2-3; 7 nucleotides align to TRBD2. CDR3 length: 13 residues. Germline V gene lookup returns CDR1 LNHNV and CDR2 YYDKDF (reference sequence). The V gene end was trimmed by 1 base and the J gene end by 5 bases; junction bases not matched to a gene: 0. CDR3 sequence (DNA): TGTGCCACCAGCAGAGGGGGGGGAGATACGCAGTATTTT. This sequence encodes CATSRGGGDTQYF.

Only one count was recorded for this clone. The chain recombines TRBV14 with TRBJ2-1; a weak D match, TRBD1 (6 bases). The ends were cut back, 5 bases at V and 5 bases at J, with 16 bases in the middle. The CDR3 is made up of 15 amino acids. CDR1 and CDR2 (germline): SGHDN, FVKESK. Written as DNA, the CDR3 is TGTGCCAGCAGCGACACCCTGGGGACAAACAATGAGCAGTTCTTC. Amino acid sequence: CASSDTLGTNNEQFF.

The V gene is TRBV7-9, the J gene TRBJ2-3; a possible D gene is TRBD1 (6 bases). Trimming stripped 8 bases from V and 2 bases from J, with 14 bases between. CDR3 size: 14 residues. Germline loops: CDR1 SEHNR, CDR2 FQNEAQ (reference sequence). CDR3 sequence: CASGRDTNTDTQYF. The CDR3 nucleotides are TGTGCCAGCGGCCGGGACACAAACACAGATACGCAGTATTTT.

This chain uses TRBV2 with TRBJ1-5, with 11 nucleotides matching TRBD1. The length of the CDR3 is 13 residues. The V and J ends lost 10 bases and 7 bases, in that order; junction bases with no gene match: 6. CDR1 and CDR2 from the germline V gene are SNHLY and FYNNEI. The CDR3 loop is CAIRGQGDQPQHF. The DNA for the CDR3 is TGTGCCATCCGGGGACAGGGGGACCAGCCCCAGCATTTT. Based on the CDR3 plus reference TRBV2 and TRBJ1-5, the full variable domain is EPEVTQTPSHQVTQMGQEVILRCVPISNHLYFYWYRQILGQKVEFLVSFYNNEISEKSEIFDDQFSVERPDGSNFTLKIRSTKLEDSAMYFCAIRGQGDQPQHFGDGTRLSIL.

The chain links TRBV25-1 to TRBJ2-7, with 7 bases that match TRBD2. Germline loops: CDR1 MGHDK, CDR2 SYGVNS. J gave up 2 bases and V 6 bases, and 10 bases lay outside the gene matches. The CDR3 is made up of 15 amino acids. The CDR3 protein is CASSHGLAATYEQYF. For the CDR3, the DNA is TGTGCCAGCAGCCATGGGCTAGCGGCCACCTACGAGCAGTACTTC.

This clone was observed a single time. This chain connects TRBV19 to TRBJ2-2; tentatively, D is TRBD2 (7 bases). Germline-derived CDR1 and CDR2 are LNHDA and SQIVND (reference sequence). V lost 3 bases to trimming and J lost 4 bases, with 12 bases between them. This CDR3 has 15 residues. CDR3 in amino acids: CASSMGGQGTGELFF. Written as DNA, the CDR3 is TGTGCCAGTAGTATGGGGGGGCAGGGCACCGGGGAGCTGTTTTTT. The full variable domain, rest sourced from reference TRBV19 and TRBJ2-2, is DGGITQSPKYLFRKEGQNVTLSCEQNLNHDAMYWYRQDPGQGLRLIYYSQIVNDFQKGDIAEGYSVSREKKESFPLTVTSAQKNPTAFYLCASSMGGQGTGELFFGEGSRLTVL.

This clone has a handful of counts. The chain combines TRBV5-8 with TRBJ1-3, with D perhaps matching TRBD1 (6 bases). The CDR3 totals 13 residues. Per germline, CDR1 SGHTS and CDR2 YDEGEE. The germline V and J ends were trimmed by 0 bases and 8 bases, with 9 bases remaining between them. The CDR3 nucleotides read TGTGCCAGCAGCTTGGTCAGGGGAGACACCATATATTTT. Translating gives CASSLVRGDTIYF. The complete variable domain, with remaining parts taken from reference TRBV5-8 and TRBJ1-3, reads EAGVTQSPTHLIKTRGQQATLRCSPISGHTSVYWYQQALGLGLQFLLWYDEGEERNRGNFPPRFSGRQFPNYSSELNVNALELEDSALYLCASSLVRGDTIYFGEGSWLTVV.

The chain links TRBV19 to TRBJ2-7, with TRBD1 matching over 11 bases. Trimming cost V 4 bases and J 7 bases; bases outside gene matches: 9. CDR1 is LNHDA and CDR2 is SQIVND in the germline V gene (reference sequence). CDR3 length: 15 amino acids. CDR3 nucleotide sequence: TGTGCCAGTAGTACCATCGGGACAGGGGGGGGAGAGCAGTACTTC. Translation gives CASSTIGTGGGEQYF.